One and the same sample provided the 19 T cell receptor beta chains below, sequenced in a study of early T cells in non-severe SARS-CoV-2 infection. TCRdb re-called the 5' RACE reads with MiXCR, one entry per CDR3 protein. The sample records some 71,000 distinct CDR3 sequences, 10% to 15% being singletons. The sample comprised whole blood. The source of these receptors is an adult who was a healthcare worker with PCR-confirmed SARS-CoV-2 infection or an uninfected control (not recorded which).

This clonotype was observed a handful of times. The V and J genes are TRBV29-1 and TRBJ2-1; TRBD2 agrees at 7 bases. The CDR3 has 15 residues. CDR1 is SQVTM and CDR2 is ANQGSEA in the germline V gene. V dropped 6 bases and J dropped 10; count of bases not matched to a gene: 18. Here the CDR3 reads CSVVPGGSLSFEQFF. In DNA, the CDR3 is TGCAGCGTCGTGCCCGGCGGGAGTCTGAGCTTCGAGCAGTTCTTC.

This clonotype has at least ten counts. The chain recombines TRBV20-1 with TRBJ1-5, with 9 nucleotides matching TRBD1. The CDR3 extends over 13 amino acids. The germline V gene encodes CDR1 DFQATT and CDR2 SNEGSKA (reference sequence). With 7 bases clipped from V and 7 bases from J, the junction kept 8 bases outside the gene matches. CDR3 in DNA: TGCAGTGGTACGGGACAGGGTAACCAGCCCCAGCATTTT. Protein: CSGTGQGNQPQHF.

This clonotype has a handful of counts. The chain has TRBV5-1 and TRBJ2-2; no firm D call. The V end was cut by 1 base, the J end by 2 bases, with 9 bases between. This CDR3 has 15 amino acids. CDR1 and CDR2 (germline): SGHRS, YFSETQ. The CDR3 DNA reads as TGCGCCAGCAGCTTGAGGACGGGTAACACCGGGGAGCTGTTTTTT. This codes for CASSLRTGNTGELFF.

This clonotype has a count of ten or more. The chain combines TRBV20-1 with TRBJ1-5, with 7 bases fitting TRBD1. Per the germline V gene, CDR1 is DFQATT and CDR2 is SNEGSKA (reference sequence). V dropped 0 bases and J dropped 5; count of bases not matched to a gene: 4. The CDR3 extends over 14 amino acids. CDR3 amino acids: CSARDRQGDQPQHF. CDR3 bases: TGCAGTGCTAGAGATAGACAGGGAGATCAGCCCCAGCATTTT.

There are a few counts of this clonotype. V is TRBV6-5 and J is TRBJ2-1, with D uncertain. Trimming left V 5 bases short and J 8 bases short, with 7 bases between. The CDR3 is made up of 11 amino acids. Germline V gives CDR1 MNHEY, CDR2 SVGAGI. The CDR3 loop reads CASSPPDEQFF. The CDR3 DNA sequence: TGTGCCAGCAGTCCCCCCGATGAGCAGTTCTTC.

The chain is built from TRBV7-8 and TRBJ1-6; D gene unclear. Deletions cut 5 bases from V and 9 bases from J, with 8 bases between. Germline V CDR1 and CDR2: SGHVS, FQNEAQ. This CDR3 spans 12 amino acids. CDR3 loop: CASSNPGSPLHF. CDR3 bases: TGTGCCAGCAGCAACCCCGGTTCACCCCTCCACTTT.

The gene calls are TRBV3-1 and TRBJ2-3; 14 bases are a match to TRBD2. V shed 0 bases, J shed 4 bases, and the junction held 0 bases outside the gene matches. The CDR3 length is 16 residues. Germline V gives CDR1 LGHDT, CDR2 YNNKEL (reference sequence). In nucleotides, the CDR3 is TGTGCCAGCAGCCAAGAGACTAGCGGGAGGGCAGATACGCAGTATTTT. The encoded protein is CASSQETSGRADTQYF.

There are many counts of this clonotype. The chain is built from TRBV4-2 and TRBJ2-7; D call uncertain. V was pared by 1 base and J by 10 bases, with 8 bases between. CDR3 length: 11 residues. The germline V gene has CDR1 LGHNA and CDR2 YNFKEQ. As DNA, the CDR3 is TGTGCCAGCAGCCAAGCGGGTTTCCAGTACTTC. The encoded protein is CASSQAGFQYF.

This clonotype was detected many times. The chain has TRBV29-1 and TRBJ2-1, with no clear D. Germline V gene sequence: CDR1 SQVTM, CDR2 ANQGSEA. The V gene lost 6 bases and the J gene lost 5 bases, with 5 bases spanning the gap. The CDR3 length is 10 residues. The CDR3 coding sequence is TGCAGCGTGTTTAACAATGAGCAGTTCTTC. Translating it yields CSVFNNEQFF.

This clonotype came up many times. The chain recombines TRBV7-8 with TRBJ2-3; D gene ambiguous. The CDR3 is 13 amino acids. Germline-derived CDR1 and CDR2 are SGHVS and FQNEAQ. V lost 5 bases and J lost 4, with 10 bases in between. CDR3 amino acids: CASSLIRSDTQYF. DNA for the CDR3: TGTGCCAGCAGCCTCATTAGGTCAGATACGCAGTATTTT. Filled out from reference TRBV7-8 and TRBJ2-3, the complete variable domain reads GAGVSQSPRYKVAKRGQDVALRCDPISGHVSLFWYQQALGQGPEFLTYFQNEAQLDKSGLPSDRFFAERPEGSVSTLKIQRTQQEDSAVYLCASSLIRSDTQYFGPGTRLTVL.

This rearrangement joins TRBV11-3 to TRBJ2-7; 7 bases agree with TRBD2. Trimming took 6 bases from V and 2 from J; bases not matched to a gene: 4. Germline V lookup: CDR1 SGHNT, CDR2 YENEEA. The CDR3 totals 13 residues. DNA for the CDR3: TGTGCCAGCAGGCCGGGAGGTGCCTACGAGCAGTACTTC. This translates into CASRPGGAYEQYF.

This clonotype has at least ten counts. The chain has TRBV2 and TRBJ1-5, with a tentative D call TRBD1 (5 bases). The CDR3 consists of 14 residues. Trimming left V 0 bases short and J 9 bases short, with 12 bases between. The V gene's germline CDR1 is SNHLY and CDR2 FYNNEI. CDR3 amino acids: CASSEARVGVPQHF. The CDR3 DNA follows: TGTGCCAGCAGTGAAGCGCGGGTAGGGGTGCCCCAGCATTTT.

V usage is TRBV6-5 and J usage is TRBJ2-4; D is undetermined. CDR3 length equals 15 residues. From germline, CDR1 is MNHEY and CDR2 SVGAGI. Trimming took off 0 bases at V and 1 base at J, with 7 bases between the two ends. This CDR3 is CASSYSQVAKNIQYF. The CDR3 coding sequence is TGTGCCAGCAGTTACTCGCAGGTTGCCAAAAACATTCAGTACTTC.

This sequence joins TRBV29-1 and TRBJ1-2, with 8 bases identical to TRBD1. Germline lookup yields CDR1 SQVTM and CDR2 ANQGSEA. The CDR3 runs 14 residues. V was pared by 0 bases and J by 4 bases, with 4 bases of the junction left unmatched. CDR3 sequence: CSVEEQGDIYGYTF. CDR3 in DNA: TGCAGCGTTGAAGAACAGGGGGACATCTATGGCTACACCTTC. Complete variable domain (other parts from reference TRBV29-1 and TRBJ1-2): SAVISQKPSRDICQRGTSLTIQCQVDSQVTMMFWYRQQPGQSLTLIATANQGSEATYESGFVIDKFPISRPNLTFSTLTVSNMSPEDSSIYLCSVEEQGDIYGYTFGSGTRLTVV.

J is TRBJ1-5 and V is TRBV6-5; D may be TRBD1 (6 bases). Germline values: CDR1 MNHEY, CDR2 SVGAGI. The ends were cut back, 4 bases at V and 6 bases at J, with 13 bases in the middle. The CDR3 totals 14 residues. The CDR3 sequence is CASSSGRGVQPQHF. CDR3 sequence (DNA): TGTGCCAGCAGTTCAGGCAGGGGTGTTCAGCCCCAGCATTTT.

Details on this clonotype: One end of the junction fails to match germline, which may point to a read error. This chain links TRBV5-1 with TRBJ1-1; D is undetermined. Germline CDR1 and CDR2: SGHRS and YFSETQ. This CDR3 is 14 amino acids long. The CDR3 region has the DNA TGCGCCAGCAGCTTGGACACCGCGAACACTGAAGTTTTCTTT. This sequence encodes CASSLDTANTEVFF.

This clonotype appeared many times. This sequence joins TRBV7-9 and TRBJ2-7; 8 bases fit TRBD1. The CDR3 spans 14 residues. V lost 5 bases and J lost 3; bases outside the gene matches: 6. Germline CDR1 reads SEHNR; CDR2 reads FQNEAQ (reference sequence). The CDR3 spells CASSLAGGSYEQYF. CDR3 bases: TGTGCCAGCAGCCTCGCAGGGGGCAGCTACGAGCAGTACTTC.

This clonotype was counted at least ten times. The CDR3 sequence is CASSLINQPQHF. CDR3 bases: TGTGCCAGCAGCTTGATCAATCAGCCCCAGCATTTT. The chain joins TRBV5-5 to TRBJ1-5; D gene unclear. The CDR3 has 12 amino acids. Germline V gene sequence: CDR1 SGHKS, CDR2 YYEKEE (reference sequence). The V end was cut by 1 base, the J end by 3 bases, with 2 bases between.

At least ten counts were recorded for this clonotype. The chain is built from TRBV12-3 or TRBV12-4 and TRBJ1-4, with 7 nucleotides matching TRBD1. The CDR3 runs 14 residues. V was pared by 3 bases and J by 8 bases, with 6 bases of the junction left unmatched. The CDR3 coding sequence is TGTGCCAGCAGTTTTGACAGGGACCTCGAAAAACTGTTTTTT. This encodes CASSFDRDLEKLFF.